The T cell receptor (beta chain) under discussion was sequenced for a study of T cell responses to AZD1222 COVID-19 vaccine. This CDR3 is 14 amino acids long. V gave up 3 bases and J gave up 4 bases, with 11 bases separating them. Germline V lookup: CDR1 SNHLY, CDR2 FYNNEI. A note on this clone: Its antigen is not known.

Study results and limitations: Breadth and depth of Spike-specific TCRs rose after two AZD1222 doses. With dominance at 160-218 and 743-854, vaccine-associated CD4 TCRs spanned spike. Clonal diversity was possibly underestimated; the donors were predominantly white British and more often female. Researchers took repertoire samples only after the peak T cell response had come.

Method: immunoSEQ multiplex PCR; TCRdb's copy keeps in-frame clones and lacks some. The sample shows approximately 150,000 clones, roughly 86% of them seen only once. The chain uses TRBV2 and TRBJ2-3; D is unresolved. Material: peripheral blood, obtained 28 days after the second dose of the MenACWY control vaccine. This receptor was obtained from an adult who received the MenACWY meningococcal vaccine as a control. CDR3 in amino acids: CASSEVGFSDTQYF. CDR3 nucleotides: TGTGCCAGCAGTGAGGTGGGCTTTTCAGATACGCAGTATTTT.